One sample yielded the 26 T cell receptor beta chains listed below, sequenced in a study of CD8 T cells in Susac syndrome. Random hexamers were used to reverse transcribe about 0.5 to 1 ug of RNA. From the immunoSEQ multiplex PCR reads, TCRdb called clonotypes with MiXCR, one entry per CDR3 protein. The sample holds 250,000 to 300,000 distinct CDR3 sequences, roughly 81% seen once. Input material: CD8+ T cells from PBMCs. The receptors derive from a human donor with multiple sclerosis.

This sequence joins TRBV27 and TRBJ1-2; D ambiguous. Germline values: CDR1 MNHEY, CDR2 SMNVEV (reference sequence). CDR3 length: 15 amino acids. V lost 5 bases, J lost 7 bases, and 20 bases lay in between. The CDR3 DNA is TGTGCCAGCAGTCCCACCGGATCCCTCAGTGGTGGCTACACCTTC. Translated, it gives CASSPTGSLSGGYTF.

This clonotype was seen a single time. V is TRBV30 and J is TRBJ2-1; 7 bases agree with TRBD1. Germline V lookup: CDR1 GTSNPN, CDR2 SVGIG (reference sequence). The CDR3 has 16 residues. The trim removed 7 bases at V and 6 bases at J, leaving 18 bases unmatched. The CDR3 protein is CAFLYTGAAYLNEQFF. The CDR3 region has the DNA TGTGCCTTTCTATATACAGGGGCCGCGTACCTCAATGAGCAGTTCTTC.

This chain uses TRBV27 with TRBJ2-7; no firm D call. This CDR3 is built from 11 residues. Germline V lookup: CDR1 MNHEY, CDR2 SMNVEV (reference sequence). Trimming stripped 8 bases from V and 5 bases from J, with 10 bases between. CDR3 sequence (DNA): TGTGCCAGCCGGAAAACAGACGAGCAGTACTTC. Its translation is CASRKTDEQYF.

V and J are TRBV7-8 and TRBJ1-5; TRBD1 aligns across 9 bases. Germline V gene data show CDR1 as SGHVS and CDR2 as FQNEAQ. The CDR3 spans 14 residues. The junction had 4 bases not matched to a gene; V was cut back by 4 bases and J by 6 bases. In nucleotides, the CDR3 is TGTGCCAGCAGCTCGGACAGGGGTCGTCAGCCCCAGCATTTT. Its protein product is CASSSDRGRQPQHF. Together with reference TRBV7-8 and TRBJ1-5, the CDR3 gives the full variable domain: GAGVSQSPRYKVAKRGQDVALRCDPISGHVSLFWYQQALGQGPEFLTYFQNEAQLDKSGLPSDRFFAERPEGSVSTLKIQRTQQEDSAVYLCASSSDRGRQPQHFGDGTRLSIL.

In its sample, this clonotype was seen a few times. The genes are TRBV27 and TRBJ2-2, with D possibly matching TRBD1 (5 bases). Looked up from germline, CDR1 is MNHEY and CDR2 is SMNVEV (reference sequence). The CDR3 sequence is 13 residues long. V lost 2 bases to trimming and J lost 9 bases, with 10 bases between them. The CDR3 sequence is CASSLLGARELFF. The DNA of the CDR3 is TGTGCCAGCAGTTTACTTGGGGCGAGGGAGCTGTTTTTT.

The rearrangement links TRBV5-5 to TRBJ1-1, with D possibly matching TRBD1 (5 bases). The CDR3 has 13 amino acids. The germline V and J ends were trimmed by 4 bases and 4 bases, with 11 bases remaining between them. Germline V gene data show CDR1 as SGHKS and CDR2 as YYEKEE (reference sequence). In DNA form, the CDR3 reads TGTGCCAGCAGCCCGGACATTGCCACTGAAGCTTTCTTT. Its protein is CASSPDIATEAFF.

A single count supports this clonotype. V and J are TRBV5-6 and TRBJ2-1; TRBD2 matches at 11 bases. The ends lost 2 bases at V and 5 bases at J; junction bases unmatched: 6. The CDR3 runs 16 residues. Germline lookup yields CDR1 SGHDT and CDR2 YYEEEE. CDR3 in amino acids: CASSFLAGGRDNEQFF. As DNA, the CDR3 is TGTGCCAGCAGCTTCCTAGCGGGAGGTCGAGACAATGAGCAGTTCTTC.

The V call is TRBV27, the J call TRBJ2-2; D is unclear. Germline CDR1 is MNHEY and CDR2 is SMNVEV (reference sequence). This CDR3 has 13 amino acids. Trimming removed 3 bases at V and 1 base at J, with 3 bases between. The CDR3 nucleotides read TGTGCCAGCAGTTTCTTGAACACCGGGGAGCTGTTTTTT. Amino acids: CASSFLNTGELFF.

This chain uses TRBV27 with TRBJ1-2, with 9 positions matching TRBD1. The CDR3 covers 16 residues. V was pared by 5 bases and J by 4 bases, with 11 bases of the junction left unmatched. The germline CDR1 and CDR2 sequences are MNHEY and SMNVEV (reference sequence). CDR3 in amino acids: CASSMSTGQGVYGYTF. CDR3 nucleotide sequence: TGTGCCAGCAGTATGTCAACGGGACAGGGAGTCTATGGCTACACCTTC.

The chain joins TRBV10-3 to TRBJ2-5; D is perhaps TRBD1 (6 bases). Germline V lookup: CDR1 ENHRY, CDR2 SYGVKD. The CDR3 spans 15 residues. Trimming stripped 3 bases from V and 2 bases from J, with 13 bases between. The CDR3 sequence: CAISDQGQTQETQYF. In DNA form, the CDR3 reads TGTGCCATCAGTGACCAAGGACAGACTCAAGAGACCCAGTACTTC.

The chain links TRBV20-1 to TRBJ1-5; D is unclear. CDR3 length: 15 residues. Trimming took 3 bases from V and 2 from J, leaving 14 bases between them. Germline values: CDR1 DFQATT, CDR2 SNEGSKA (reference sequence). The chain's CDR3 is CSASPRARGNQPQHF. CDR3 DNA: TGCAGTGCTAGTCCGAGGGCTAGGGGCAATCAGCCCCAGCATTTT.

The chain is built from TRBV29-1 and TRBJ2-7, with a tentative D call TRBD1 (6 bases). Germline V gene sequence: CDR1 SQVTM, CDR2 ANQGSEA. This CDR3 is built from 13 residues. V lost 1 base, J lost 0 bases, and 7 bases lay in between. In DNA, the CDR3 is TGCAGCGTTGAAGGACAGGCCTCCTACGAGCAGTACTTC. Its protein product is CSVEGQASYEQYF.

The chain is built from TRBV30 and TRBJ1-1; D uncertain. Trimming cost V 2 bases and J 0 bases, with 10 bases left between them. This CDR3 spans 14 amino acids. Germline V CDR1 and CDR2: GTSNPN, SVGIG (reference sequence). DNA of the CDR3: TGTGCCTGGAGTAGGCCAAGGGTGAACACTGAAGCTTTCTTT. As protein: CAWSRPRVNTEAFF.

The genes are TRBV6-1 and TRBJ1-5; D unclear. This CDR3 is 10 amino acids long. The V end was cut by 8 bases, the J end by 6 bases, with 5 bases between. CDR1 MNHNS and CDR2 SASEGT come from the germline V gene. CDR3 DNA: TGTGCCAGCGGGGTTCAGCCCCAGCATTTT. Protein product: CASGVQPQHF.

The V call is TRBV19, the J call TRBJ2-7; TRBD1 or TRBD2 may be the D gene (5 bases each). Germline assignment: CDR1 LNHDA and CDR2 SQIVND (reference sequence). The V end was cut by 9 bases, the J end by 3 bases, with 21 bases between. The CDR3 consists of 15 residues. DNA of the CDR3: TGTGCCAGCGGGAAATCTGGGGCCGGTCTCTACGAGCAGTACTTC. This translates into CASGKSGAGLYEQYF.

The chain carries TRBV7-2 and TRBJ2-3; 10 bases match TRBD2. The CDR3 contains 17 residues. V was pared by 5 bases and J by 7 bases, with 15 bases of the junction left unmatched. Germline-derived CDR1 and CDR2 are SGHTA and FQGNSA. The CDR3 protein is CASSAVLAGELGNTQYF. The CDR3 nucleotides are TGTGCCAGCAGCGCCGTCCTAGCGGGAGAACTCGGAAATACGCAGTATTTT.

This clonotype occurred once. This chain uses TRBV12-3 or TRBV12-4 with TRBJ1-1; no clear D. CDR3 length equals 14 residues. Trimming pared 2 bases from V and 1 base from J, leaving 8 bases between. DNA of the CDR3: TGTGCCAGCAGTTTAACGGCGGGGAACACTGAAGCTTTCTTT. It translates to CASSLTAGNTEAFF.

The chain links TRBV6-5 to TRBJ2-7; D ambiguous. V lost 2 bases and J 7 bases, leaving 15 bases between the germline ends. The CDR3 is made up of 14 amino acids. Germline V CDR1 and CDR2: MNHEY, SVGAGI. In nucleotides, the CDR3 is TGTGCCAGCAGTTACGGTGGCGGCTTCGGGGAGCAGTACTTC. It codes for CASSYGGGFGEQYF.

This clonotype was seen a handful of times. The genes are TRBV7-9 and TRBJ2-7; D unclear. In germline, CDR1 is SEHNR, CDR2 FQNEAQ (reference sequence). The ends were cut back, 5 bases at V and 0 bases at J, with 14 bases in the middle. This CDR3 is built from 15 residues. The CDR3 region has the DNA TGTGCCAGCAGCCCCGCTGGCGGCAGCTCCTACGAGCAGTACTTC. Its translation: CASSPAGGSSYEQYF.

The chain couples TRBV7-9 to TRBJ2-3; D unclear. The ends were cut back, 5 bases at V and 4 bases at J, with 10 bases in the middle. Germline CDR1 SEHNR, CDR2 FQNEAQ (reference sequence). The CDR3 has 13 amino acids. The CDR3 region has the DNA TGTGCCAGCAGCCGCCCAGTGGCAGATACGCAGTATTTT. Amino acids: CASSRPVADTQYF.

This clonotype was recorded a few times. The chain uses TRBV29-1 and TRBJ2-7; no reliable D call. V was trimmed by 1 base and J by 0 bases, leaving 16 bases between them. The CDR3 length is 16 residues. Germline V CDR1 and CDR2: SQVTM, ANQGSEA. The CDR3: CSVEGVGGSPSYEQYF. CDR3 nucleotide sequence: TGCAGCGTTGAAGGGGTTGGCGGATCCCCCTCCTACGAGCAGTACTTC.

The CDR3 sequence: CSARGGRVTEAFF. As DNA, the CDR3 is TGCAGTGCTAGAGGTGGCAGGGTGACCGAAGCTTTCTTT. This sequence joins TRBV20-1 and TRBJ1-1, with TRBD1 as a possible D gene (5 bases). The CDR3 totals 13 residues. V gave up 1 base and J gave up 8 bases, with 14 bases separating them. The germline CDR1 and CDR2 sequences are DFQATT and SNEGSKA (reference sequence).

V usage is TRBV6-5 and J usage is TRBJ1-2, with D unresolved. Germline CDR1 MNHEY, CDR2 SVGAGI. V was cut by 4 bases and J by 5 bases, with 17 bases left in between. The CDR3 runs to 15 residues. This chain's CDR3 is CASSSDGADLYGYTF. As DNA, the CDR3 is TGTGCCAGCAGTTCTGACGGAGCCGATTTATATGGCTACACCTTC.

This sequence joins TRBV11-3 and TRBJ2-3; 8 bases are shared with TRBD2. V lost 0 bases to trimming and J lost 5 bases; unmatched junction nucleotides: 10. This CDR3 has 17 residues. Germline loops: CDR1 SGHNT, CDR2 YENEEA. The CDR3 here is CASSLDEPAGEGDTQYF. CDR3 coding DNA: TGTGCCAGCAGCTTAGATGAGCCAGCGGGAGAGGGAGATACGCAGTATTTT.

This chain uses TRBV20-1 with TRBJ2-1; 11 bases match TRBD2. V shed 1 base, J shed 8 bases, and the junction held 4 bases outside the gene matches. The CDR3 is 14 residues long. Germline V gives CDR1 DFQATT, CDR2 SNEGSKA (reference sequence). The CDR3 here is CSARGLAGGDEQFF. Here the CDR3 DNA reads TGCAGTGCTAGAGGTCTAGCGGGAGGCGATGAGCAGTTCTTC.

In its sample, this clonotype was seen once. This chain joins TRBV25-1 and TRBJ2-1, with TRBD2 matching over 10 bases. Germline CDR1 reads MGHDK; CDR2 reads SYGVNS. Germline trimming cut 2 bases from V and 5 bases from J; bases unmatched to any gene: 9. The CDR3 runs to 17 residues. In nucleotides, the CDR3 is TGTGCCAGCAGTGAACAGACACTAGCGGGAAGCAACAATGAGCAGTTCTTC. Its translation is CASSEQTLAGSNNEQFF.